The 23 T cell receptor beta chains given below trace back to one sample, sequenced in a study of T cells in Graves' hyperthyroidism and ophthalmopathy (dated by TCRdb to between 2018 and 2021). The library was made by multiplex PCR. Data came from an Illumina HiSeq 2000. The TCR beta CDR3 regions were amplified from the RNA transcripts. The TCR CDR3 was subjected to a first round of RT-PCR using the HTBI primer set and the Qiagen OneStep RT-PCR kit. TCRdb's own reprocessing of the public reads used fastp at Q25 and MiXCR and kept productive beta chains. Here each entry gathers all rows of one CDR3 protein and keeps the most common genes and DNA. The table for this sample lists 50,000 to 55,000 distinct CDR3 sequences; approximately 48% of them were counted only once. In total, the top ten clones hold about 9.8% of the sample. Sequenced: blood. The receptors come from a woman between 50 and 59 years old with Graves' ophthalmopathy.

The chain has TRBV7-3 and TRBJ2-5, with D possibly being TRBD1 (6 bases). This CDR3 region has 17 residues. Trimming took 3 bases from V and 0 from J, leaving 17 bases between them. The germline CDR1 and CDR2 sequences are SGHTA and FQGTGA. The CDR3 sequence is CASSLAHGGRDQETQYF. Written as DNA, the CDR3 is TGTGCCAGCAGCTTGGCACATGGGGGCCGTGACCAAGAGACCCAGTACTTC.

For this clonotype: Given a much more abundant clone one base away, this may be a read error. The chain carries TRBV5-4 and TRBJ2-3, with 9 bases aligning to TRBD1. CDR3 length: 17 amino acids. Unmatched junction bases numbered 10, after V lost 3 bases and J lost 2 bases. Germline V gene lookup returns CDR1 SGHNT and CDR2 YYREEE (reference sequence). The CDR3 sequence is CASSSKQGAGYTDTQYF. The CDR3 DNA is TGTGCCAGCAGCTCTAAACAGGGGGCCGGATACACAGATACGCAGTATTTT.

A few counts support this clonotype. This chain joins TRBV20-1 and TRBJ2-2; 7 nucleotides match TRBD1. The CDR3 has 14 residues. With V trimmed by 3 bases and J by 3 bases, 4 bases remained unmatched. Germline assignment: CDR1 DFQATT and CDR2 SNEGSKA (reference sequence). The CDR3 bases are TGCAGTGCTAGGGCCACAGGGGACACCGGGGAGCTGTTTTTT. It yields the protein CSARATGDTGELFF.

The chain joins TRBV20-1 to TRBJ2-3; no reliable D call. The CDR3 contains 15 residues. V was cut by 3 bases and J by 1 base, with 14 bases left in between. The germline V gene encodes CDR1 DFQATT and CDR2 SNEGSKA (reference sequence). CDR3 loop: CSARVALVGTDTQYF. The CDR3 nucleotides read TGCAGTGCTAGGGTGGCGTTGGTTGGCACAGATACGCAGTATTTT.

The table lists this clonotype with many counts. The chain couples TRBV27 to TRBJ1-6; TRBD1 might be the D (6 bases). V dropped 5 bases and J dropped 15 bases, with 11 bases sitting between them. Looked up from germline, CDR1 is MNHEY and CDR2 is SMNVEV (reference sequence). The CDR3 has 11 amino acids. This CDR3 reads CASSQGTHLHF. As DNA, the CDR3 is TGTGCCAGCAGTCAGGGGACTCACCTCCACTTT.

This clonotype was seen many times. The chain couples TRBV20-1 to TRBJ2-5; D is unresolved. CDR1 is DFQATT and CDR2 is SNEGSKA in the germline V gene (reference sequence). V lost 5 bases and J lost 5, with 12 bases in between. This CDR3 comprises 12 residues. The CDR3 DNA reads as TGCAGTGCTCGGAGCACAGTTGAGACCCAGTACTTC. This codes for CSARSTVETQYF.

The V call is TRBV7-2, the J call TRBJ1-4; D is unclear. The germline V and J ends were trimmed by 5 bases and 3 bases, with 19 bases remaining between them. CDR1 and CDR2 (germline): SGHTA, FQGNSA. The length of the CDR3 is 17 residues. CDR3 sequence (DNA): TGTGCCAGCAGCCAAGATGGTTATTGGGAACCTAATGAAAAACTGTTTTTT. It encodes CASSQDGYWEPNEKLFF.

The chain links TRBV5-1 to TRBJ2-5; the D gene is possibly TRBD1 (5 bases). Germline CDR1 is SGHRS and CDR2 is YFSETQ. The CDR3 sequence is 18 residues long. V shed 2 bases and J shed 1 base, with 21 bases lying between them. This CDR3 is CASSLGPNSGATQETQYF. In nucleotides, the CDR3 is TGCGCCAGCAGCTTAGGGCCGAACTCTGGGGCCACCCAAGAGACCCAGTACTTC.

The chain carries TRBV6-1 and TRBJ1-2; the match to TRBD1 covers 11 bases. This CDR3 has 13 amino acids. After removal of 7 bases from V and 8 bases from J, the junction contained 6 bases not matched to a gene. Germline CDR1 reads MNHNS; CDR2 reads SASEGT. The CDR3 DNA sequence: TGTGCCAGCACCCCGGGACAGGGGGAGGGCTACACCTTC. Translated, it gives CASTPGQGEGYTF.

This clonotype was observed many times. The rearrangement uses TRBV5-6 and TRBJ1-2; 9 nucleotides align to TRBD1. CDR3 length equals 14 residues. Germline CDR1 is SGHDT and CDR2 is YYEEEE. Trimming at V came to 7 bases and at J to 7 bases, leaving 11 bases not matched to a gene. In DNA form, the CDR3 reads TGTGCCAGCGGAAGGACAGGGGAGTGGGGTGGCTACACCTTC. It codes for CASGRTGEWGGYTF.

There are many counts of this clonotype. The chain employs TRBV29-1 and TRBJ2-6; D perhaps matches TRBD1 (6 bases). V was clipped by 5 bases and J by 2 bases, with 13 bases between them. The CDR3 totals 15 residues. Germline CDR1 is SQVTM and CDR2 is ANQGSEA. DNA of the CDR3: TGCAGCGTTACACCGACAGGCGCTGGGGCCAACGTCCTGACTTTC. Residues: CSVTPTGAGANVLTF.

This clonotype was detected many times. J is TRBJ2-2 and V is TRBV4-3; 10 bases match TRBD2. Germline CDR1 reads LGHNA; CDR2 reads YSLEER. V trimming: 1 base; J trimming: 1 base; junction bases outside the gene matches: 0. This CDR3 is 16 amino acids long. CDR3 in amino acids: CASSQVAGGNTGELFF. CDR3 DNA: TGCGCCAGCAGCCAAGTAGCGGGAGGGAACACCGGGGAGCTGTTTTTT.

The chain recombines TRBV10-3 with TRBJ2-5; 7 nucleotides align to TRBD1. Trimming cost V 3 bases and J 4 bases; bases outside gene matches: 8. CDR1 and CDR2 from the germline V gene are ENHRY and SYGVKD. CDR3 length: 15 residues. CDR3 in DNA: TGTGCCATCAGTGATCGGGGCAGGGGGACAGAGACCCAGTACTTC. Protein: CAISDRGRGTETQYF.

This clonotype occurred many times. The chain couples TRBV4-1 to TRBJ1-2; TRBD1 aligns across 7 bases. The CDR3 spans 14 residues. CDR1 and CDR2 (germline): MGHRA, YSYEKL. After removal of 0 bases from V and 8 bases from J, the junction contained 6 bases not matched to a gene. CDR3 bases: TGCGCCAGCAGCCAAGAGGGCAGGGGGGGGGGCTACACCTTC. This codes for CASSQEGRGGGYTF.

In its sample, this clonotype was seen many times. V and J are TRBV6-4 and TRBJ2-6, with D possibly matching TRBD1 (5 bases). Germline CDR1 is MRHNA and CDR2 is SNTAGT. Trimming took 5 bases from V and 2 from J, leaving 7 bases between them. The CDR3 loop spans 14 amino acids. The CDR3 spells CASSTGPGANVLTF. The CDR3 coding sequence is TGTGCCAGCAGTACAGGACCTGGGGCCAACGTCCTGACTTTC.

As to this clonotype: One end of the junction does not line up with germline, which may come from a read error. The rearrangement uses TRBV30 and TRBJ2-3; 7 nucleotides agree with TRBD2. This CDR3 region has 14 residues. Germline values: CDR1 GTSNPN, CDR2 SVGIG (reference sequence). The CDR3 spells CAWKGAGDADAQYF. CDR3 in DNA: TGTGCCTGGAAAGGGGCGGGAGATGCAGATGCGCAGTATTTT. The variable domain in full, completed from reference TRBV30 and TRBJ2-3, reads SQTIHQWPATLVQPVGSPLSLECTVEGTSNPNLYWYRQAAGRGLQLLFYSVGIGQISSEVPQNLSASRPQDRQFILSSKKLLLSDSGFYLCAWKGAGDADAQYFGPGTRLTVL.

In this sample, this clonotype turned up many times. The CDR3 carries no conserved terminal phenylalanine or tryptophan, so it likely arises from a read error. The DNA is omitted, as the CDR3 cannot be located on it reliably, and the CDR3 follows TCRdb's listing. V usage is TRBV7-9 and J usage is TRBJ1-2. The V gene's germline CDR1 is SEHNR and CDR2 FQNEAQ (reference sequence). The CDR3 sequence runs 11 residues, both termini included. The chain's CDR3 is CASSLGRIWEL.

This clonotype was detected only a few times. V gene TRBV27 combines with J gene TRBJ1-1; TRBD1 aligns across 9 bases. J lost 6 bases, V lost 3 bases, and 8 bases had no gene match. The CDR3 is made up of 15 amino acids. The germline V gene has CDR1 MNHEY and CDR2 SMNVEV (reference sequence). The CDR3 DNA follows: TGTGCCAGCAGTTTGACGGGACAGGGTCTATCTGAAGCTTTCTTT. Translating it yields CASSLTGQGLSEAFF.

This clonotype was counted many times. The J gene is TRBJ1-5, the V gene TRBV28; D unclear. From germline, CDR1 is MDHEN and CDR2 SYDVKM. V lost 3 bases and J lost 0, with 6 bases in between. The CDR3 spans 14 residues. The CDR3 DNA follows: TGTGCCAGCAGTTTGGAGTCTAGCAATCAGCCCCAGCATTTT. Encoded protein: CASSLESSNQPQHF.

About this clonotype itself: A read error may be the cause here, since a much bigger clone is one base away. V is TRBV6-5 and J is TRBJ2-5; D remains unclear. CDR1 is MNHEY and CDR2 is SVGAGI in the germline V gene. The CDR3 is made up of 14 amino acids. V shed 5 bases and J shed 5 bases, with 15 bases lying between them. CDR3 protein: CASSQTLELETQYF. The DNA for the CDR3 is TGTGCCAGCAGTCAAACGCTGGAGTTGGAGACCCAGTACTTC.

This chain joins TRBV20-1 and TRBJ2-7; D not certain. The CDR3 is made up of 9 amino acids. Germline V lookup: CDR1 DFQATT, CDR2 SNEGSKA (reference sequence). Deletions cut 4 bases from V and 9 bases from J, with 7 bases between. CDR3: CSATRGQYF. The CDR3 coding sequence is TGCAGTGCTACGAGAGGGCAGTACTTC.

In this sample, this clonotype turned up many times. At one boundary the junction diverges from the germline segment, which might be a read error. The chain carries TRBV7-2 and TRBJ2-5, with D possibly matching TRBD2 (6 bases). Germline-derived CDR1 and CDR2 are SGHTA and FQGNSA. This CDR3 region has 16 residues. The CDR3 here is CASSLGGAAGVETQYF. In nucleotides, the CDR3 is TGTGCCAGCAGCTTAGGCGGGGCCGCCGGCGTGGAGACCCAGTACTTT.

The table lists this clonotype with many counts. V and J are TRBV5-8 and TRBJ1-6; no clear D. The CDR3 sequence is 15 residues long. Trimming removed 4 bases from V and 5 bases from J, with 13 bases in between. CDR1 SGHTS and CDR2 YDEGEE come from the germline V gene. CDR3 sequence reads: CASSPRGGHNSPLHF. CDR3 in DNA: TGTGCCAGCAGCCCCCGGGGAGGCCATAATTCACCCCTCCACTTT.